This TCR beta chain derives from a study of blood T cell repertoires in COVID-19. As for the study in general: Acute and convalescent COVID-19 samples came from the United States, Italy and Spain.

Original data processing: How many nucleated cells were present was estimated from reference gene primer amplification. TCRdb keeps only in-frame clones here, not all; method: immunoSEQ multiplex PCR. D and trimming were read from the DNA, whereas the V and J calls and clone size are those reported in that table. The sample includes 150,000 to 200,000 clones, about 80% of them seen just once. Germline V CDR1 and CDR2: SGHRS, YFSETQ. The CDR3 consists of 18 residues. Trimming pared 2 bases from V and 0 bases from J, leaving 18 bases between. The gene calls are TRBV5-1 and TRBJ2-1, with D possibly TRBD2 on 5 matching bases. Source material: peripheral blood. The sequence was obtained from a woman aged 70-85 years with acute or convalescent COVID-19. Here the CDR3 reads CASSFLVAGLSSYNEQFF. CDR3 bases: TGCGCCAGCAGCTTTCTGGTGGCGGGCCTGAGCTCCTACAATGAGCAGTTCTTC.